This paragraph reports one T cell receptor beta chain. No cognate antigen has been identified for it. Base quality data are lacking; no much larger clone is found one base away. Library prep was done by the immunoSEQ multiplex PCR assay. TCRdb re-hosts the immuneACCESS table, in-frame sequences only. Its copies lack some clones; in the studies checked, an unresolved V gene accounts for under half of them, and the cause for the rest is not known. The sample table lists approximately 90,000 clones, around four fifths of them with a count of one. Around a fifth of the sample comes from the top ten. The data were taken from a study of control samples from healthy donors and cancer patients (dated by TCRdb to about 2020). The germline V gene (reference sequence) yields SGHNT for CDR1 and YYREEE for CDR2. The CDR3 spans 14 residues, from the cysteine through the phenylalanine. Only CDR3 DNA is held: 42 bases, read in frame from base 1. Unmatched junction bases come to 5, with V trimmed by 3 bases and J by 4 bases.

This receptor was taken from a man between 25 and 39 years old in good health. In this chain, TRBV5-4 is recombined with TRBJ1-1; TRBD1 aligns with 8 central bases. Sequenced sample: blood. The CDR3 in this case is CASSWRQGITEAFF. The nucleotide sequence is TGTGCCAGCAGCTGGAGACAGGGGATCACTGAAGCTTTCTTT. The CDR3, completed at both ends by the reference TRBV5-4 and TRBJ1-1 genes, gives the full variable domain ETGVTQSPTHLIKTRGQQVTLRCSSQSGHNTVSWYQQALGQGPQFIFQYYREEENGRGNFPPRFSGLQFPNYSSELNVNALELDDSALYLCASSWRQGITEAFFGQGTRLTVV.